Included here is one TCR beta chain sequence, with context. No antigen is known for it. Assay: immunoSEQ multiplex PCR; the TCRdb copy retains only in-frame clones and omits some. The sample shows about 440,000 clones, less than 95% of them seen only once. Stated treatment: approximately 18 received Ad26.COV2.S at low or high dose, single or two shots; five or six received placebo; per-sample allocation not given. Specimen acquisition occurred on day 63 following the initial vaccine or placebo injection. A Boston adult aged 18-55 years was the donor. The data stem from a study of Ad26.COV2.S vaccination and SARS-CoV-2 variants. Study summary: Dosing was one shot or two shots 56 days apart.

The CDR3 contains 15 residues. Germline V gene lookup returns CDR1 SGHDT and CDR2 YYEEEE. J gave up 3 bases and V 2 bases, and 5 bases lay outside the gene matches. Study-wide points: Greater spike-specific TCR breadth was seen in vaccine recipients than in placebo recipients. There was a possibility that the TCR breadth and depth analyses underestimated total T cell responses.

J is TRBJ2-7 and V is TRBV5-6; 10 bases map to TRBD2. The sequenced sample was peripheral blood, obtained in a trial of Ad26.COV2.S vaccine versus placebo. This clonotype was obtained from a person aged 18-65 years who received the Ad26.COV2.S COVID-19 vaccine or a placebo. The CDR3 coding sequence is TGTGCCAGCAGCTTTGGGACTAGCGCTAACTACGAGCAGTACTTC. This sequence encodes CASSFGTSANYEQYF.